The clone carrying this TCR beta chain was picked up many times. What it binds is unknown. This CDR3 spans 15 amino acids. The ends lost 5 bases at V and 4 bases at J; junction bases unmatched: 4. These data originate in a study of T-cell reconstitution after alpha-beta-depleted transplantation in children. Broader study findings: T-cell counts and diversity at one year post-transplant came mainly from newly produced T cells. It was reported that alpha-beta T cells came from several hundred expanded graft clones (about two months after transplant). Certain patients had high TCRbeta diversity at day 60, and it came from recipient T cells and thymic progenitors that survived.

Unique molecular identifiers were incorporated during preparation of the TCRbeta library. TCRdb re-called the PCR reads through MiXCR, storing one row per CDR3 protein. The sample holds under 20,000 distinct CDR3 sequences; roughly 7.6% are singletons and the top ten take 36%. This chain joins TRBV12-3 or TRBV12-4 and TRBJ1-4; 10 positions agree with TRBD1. This clonotype was sampled from a boy younger than two who had a stem cell transplant for Wiskott-Aldrich syndrome, so the T cells may come from the graft donor. The specimen comprised PBMCs, mostly from graft donor cells, sampled 60 days after TCRalphabeta/CD19-depleted stem cell transplant. DNA for the CDR3: TGTGCCAGCAGTCAGGGGACAGGGGATAATGAAAAACTGTTTTTT. Residues: CASSQGTGDNEKLFF.